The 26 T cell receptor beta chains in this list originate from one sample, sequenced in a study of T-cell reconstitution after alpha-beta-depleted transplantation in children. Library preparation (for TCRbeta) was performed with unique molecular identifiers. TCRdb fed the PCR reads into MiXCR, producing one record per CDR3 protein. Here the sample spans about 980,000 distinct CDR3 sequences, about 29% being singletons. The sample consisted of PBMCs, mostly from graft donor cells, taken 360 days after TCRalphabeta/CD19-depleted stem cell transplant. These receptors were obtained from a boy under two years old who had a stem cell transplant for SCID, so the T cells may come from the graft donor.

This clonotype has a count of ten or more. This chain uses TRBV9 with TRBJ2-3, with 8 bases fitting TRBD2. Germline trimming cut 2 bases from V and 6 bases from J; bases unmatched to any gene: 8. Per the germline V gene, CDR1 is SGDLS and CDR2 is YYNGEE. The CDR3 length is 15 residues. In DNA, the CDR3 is TGTGCCAGCAGCGTGAGGGTGACTAGCGACGATACGCAGTATTTT. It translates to CASSVRVTSDDTQYF.

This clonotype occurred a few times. CDR3 in DNA: TGTGCCAGCAGCTTGGCCGGGGCTAGGGATGGCTACACCTTC. Translated, it gives CASSLAGARDGYTF. This sequence joins TRBV5-4 and TRBJ1-2, with D possibly being TRBD1 (5 bases). CDR1 and CDR2 (germline): SGHNT, YYREEE (reference sequence). This CDR3 has 14 residues. Trimming removed 0 bases at V and 6 bases at J, with 12 bases between.

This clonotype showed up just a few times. The CDR3 DNA reads TGCAGCGTTGGGGGCTCGCTCTACAATGAGCAGTTCTTC. This sequence encodes CSVGGSLYNEQFF. The rearrangement uses TRBV29-1 and TRBJ2-1, with D tentatively TRBD1 (5 bases). This CDR3 is built from 13 residues. Trimming cost V 4 bases and J 3 bases, with 10 bases left between them. The germline CDR1 and CDR2 sequences are SQVTM and ANQGSEA.

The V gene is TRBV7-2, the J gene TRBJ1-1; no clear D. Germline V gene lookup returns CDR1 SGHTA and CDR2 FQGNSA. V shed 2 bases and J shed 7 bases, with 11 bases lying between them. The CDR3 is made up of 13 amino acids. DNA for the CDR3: TGTGCCAGCAGCTTATTCGACGGAAGTGAAGCTTTCTTT. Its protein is CASSLFDGSEAFF.

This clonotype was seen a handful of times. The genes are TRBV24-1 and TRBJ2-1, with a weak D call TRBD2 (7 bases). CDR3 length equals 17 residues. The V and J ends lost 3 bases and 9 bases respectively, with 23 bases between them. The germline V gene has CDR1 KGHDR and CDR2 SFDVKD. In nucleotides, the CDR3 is TGTGCCACCAGTGATGGCGTCCGCGGGGGCCCCGTGAGTGAGCAGTTCTTC. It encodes CATSDGVRGGPVSEQFF.

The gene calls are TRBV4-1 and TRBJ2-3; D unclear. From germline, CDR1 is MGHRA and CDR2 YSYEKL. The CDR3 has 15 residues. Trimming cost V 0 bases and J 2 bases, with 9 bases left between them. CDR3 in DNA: TGCGCCAGCAGCCAAGATAGATCTTTCACAGATACGCAGTATTTT. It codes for CASSQDRSFTDTQYF.

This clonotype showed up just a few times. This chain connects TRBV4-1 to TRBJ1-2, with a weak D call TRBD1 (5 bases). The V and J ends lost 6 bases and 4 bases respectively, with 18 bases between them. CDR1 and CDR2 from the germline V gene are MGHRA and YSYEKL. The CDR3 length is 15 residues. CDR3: CASRNRDGTGYGYTF. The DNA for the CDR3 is TGCGCCAGCAGGAACCGAGATGGGACCGGCTATGGCTACACCTTC.

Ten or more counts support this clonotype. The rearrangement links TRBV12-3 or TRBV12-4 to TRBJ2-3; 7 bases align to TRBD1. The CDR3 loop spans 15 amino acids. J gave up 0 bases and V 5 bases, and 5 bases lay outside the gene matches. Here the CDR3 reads CASSPRGLSTDTQYF. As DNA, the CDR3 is TGTGCCAGCAGTCCAAGGGGGCTTAGCACAGATACGCAGTATTTT.

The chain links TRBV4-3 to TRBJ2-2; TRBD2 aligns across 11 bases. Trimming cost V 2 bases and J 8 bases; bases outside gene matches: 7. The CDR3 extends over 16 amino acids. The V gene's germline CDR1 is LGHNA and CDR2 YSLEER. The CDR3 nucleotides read TGCGCCAGCAGCCAACTGACTAGCGGGGTGTCAGGGGAGCTGTTTTTT. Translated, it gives CASSQLTSGVSGELFF.

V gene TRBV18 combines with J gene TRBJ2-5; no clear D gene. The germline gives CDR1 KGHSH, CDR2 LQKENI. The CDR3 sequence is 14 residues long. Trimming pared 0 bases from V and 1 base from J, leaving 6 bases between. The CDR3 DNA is TGTGCCAGCTCACCACCGAGTCCCCAAGAGACCCAGTACTTC. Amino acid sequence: CASSPPSPQETQYF.

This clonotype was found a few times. CDR3 in DNA: TGCAGCGTTGCAGACAATGAGCAGTTCTTC. It encodes CSVADNEQFF. The chain carries TRBV29-1 and TRBJ2-1; no clear D. V gave up 4 bases and J gave up 5 bases, with 3 bases separating them. Germline V gene lookup returns CDR1 SQVTM and CDR2 ANQGSEA. This CDR3 region has 10 residues.

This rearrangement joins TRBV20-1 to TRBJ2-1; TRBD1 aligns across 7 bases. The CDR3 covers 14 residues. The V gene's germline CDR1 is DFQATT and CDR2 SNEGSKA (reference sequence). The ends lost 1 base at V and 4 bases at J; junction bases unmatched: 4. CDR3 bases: TGCAGTGCTAGAGCAGGGGGACATTACAATGAGCAGTTCTTC. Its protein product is CSARAGGHYNEQFF.

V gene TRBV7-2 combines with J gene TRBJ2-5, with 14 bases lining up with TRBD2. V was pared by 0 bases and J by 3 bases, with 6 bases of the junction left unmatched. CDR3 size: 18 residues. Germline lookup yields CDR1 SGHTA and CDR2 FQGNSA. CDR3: CASSLAVRLAGGKETQYF. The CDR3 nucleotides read TGTGCCAGCAGCTTAGCAGTCCGACTAGCGGGGGGGAAAGAGACCCAGTACTTC.

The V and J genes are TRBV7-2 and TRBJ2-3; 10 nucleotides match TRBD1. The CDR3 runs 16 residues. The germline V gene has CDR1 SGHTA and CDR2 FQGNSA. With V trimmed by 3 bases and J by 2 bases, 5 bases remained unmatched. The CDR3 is CASSFGGQGNTDTQYF. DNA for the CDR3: TGTGCCAGCAGCTTTGGGGGACAGGGGAACACAGATACGCAGTATTTT.

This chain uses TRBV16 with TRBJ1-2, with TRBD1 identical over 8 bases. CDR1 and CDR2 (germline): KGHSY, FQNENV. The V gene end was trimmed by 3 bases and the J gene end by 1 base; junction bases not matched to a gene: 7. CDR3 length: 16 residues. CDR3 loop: CASSQFSRGLNYGYTF. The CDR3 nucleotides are TGTGCCAGCAGCCAGTTTAGCAGGGGGCTTAACTATGGCTACACCTTC.

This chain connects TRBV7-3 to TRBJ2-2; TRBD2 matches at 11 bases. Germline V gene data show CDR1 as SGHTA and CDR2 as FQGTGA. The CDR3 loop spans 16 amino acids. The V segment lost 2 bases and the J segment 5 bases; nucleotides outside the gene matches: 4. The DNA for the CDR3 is TGTGCCAGCAGCTTACTGACTAGCGGGGTGACCGGGGAGCTGTTTTTT. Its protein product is CASSLLTSGVTGELFF.

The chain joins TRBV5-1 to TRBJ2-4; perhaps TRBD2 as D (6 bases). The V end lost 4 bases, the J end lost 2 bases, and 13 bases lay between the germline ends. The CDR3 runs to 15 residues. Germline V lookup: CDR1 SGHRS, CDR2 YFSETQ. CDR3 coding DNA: TGCGCCAGCAGCCTGACCGGGACTCCCAAAAACATTCAGTACTTC. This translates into CASSLTGTPKNIQYF. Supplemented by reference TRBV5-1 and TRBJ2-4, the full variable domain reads KAGVTQTPRYLIKTRGQQVTLSCSPISGHRSVSWYQQTPGQGLQFLFEYFSETQRNKGNFPGRFSGRQFSNSRSEMNVSTLELGDSALYLCASSLTGTPKNIQYFGAGTRLSVL.

Here the CDR3 DNA reads TGCGCCAGCAGCGAAGGGACGTCCCCCTCCTACAATGAGCAGTTCTTC. Its protein is CASSEGTSPSYNEQFF. V and J are TRBV5-1 and TRBJ2-1; D is perhaps TRBD1 or TRBD2 (5 bases each). V lost 4 bases to trimming and J lost 0 bases, with 14 bases between them. Germline V gene lookup returns CDR1 SGHRS and CDR2 YFSETQ. CDR3 size: 16 residues.

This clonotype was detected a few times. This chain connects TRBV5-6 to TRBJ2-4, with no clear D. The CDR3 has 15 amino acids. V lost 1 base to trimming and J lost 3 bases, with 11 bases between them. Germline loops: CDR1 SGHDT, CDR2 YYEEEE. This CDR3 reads CASSLRLRYKNIQYF. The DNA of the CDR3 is TGTGCCAGCAGCTTGAGATTACGTTACAAAAACATTCAGTACTTC.

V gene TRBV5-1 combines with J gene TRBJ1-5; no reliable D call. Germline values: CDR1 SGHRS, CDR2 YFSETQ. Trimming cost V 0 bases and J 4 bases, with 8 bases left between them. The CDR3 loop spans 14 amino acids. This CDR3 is CASSLDGANQPQHF. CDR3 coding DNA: TGCGCCAGCAGCTTGGATGGAGCTAATCAGCCCCAGCATTTT.

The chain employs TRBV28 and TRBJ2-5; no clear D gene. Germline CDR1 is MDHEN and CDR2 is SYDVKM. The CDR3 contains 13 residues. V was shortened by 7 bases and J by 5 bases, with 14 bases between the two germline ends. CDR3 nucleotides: TGTGCCAGCAAGGAGACCGGTTGGGAGACCCAGTACTTC. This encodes CASKETGWETQYF. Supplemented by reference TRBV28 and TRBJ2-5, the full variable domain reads DVKVTQSSRYLVKRTGEKVFLECVQDMDHENMFWYRQDPGLGLRLIYFSYDVKMKEKGDIPEGYSVSREKKERFSLILESASTNQTSMYLCASKETGWETQYFGPGTRLLVL.

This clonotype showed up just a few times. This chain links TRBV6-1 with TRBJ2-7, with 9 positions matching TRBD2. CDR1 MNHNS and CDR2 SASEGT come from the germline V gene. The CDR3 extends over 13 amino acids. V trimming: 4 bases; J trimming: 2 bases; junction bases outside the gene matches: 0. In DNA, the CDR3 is TGTGCCAGCAGTGCTAGCGGGGCCTACGAGCAGTACTTC. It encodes CASSASGAYEQYF.

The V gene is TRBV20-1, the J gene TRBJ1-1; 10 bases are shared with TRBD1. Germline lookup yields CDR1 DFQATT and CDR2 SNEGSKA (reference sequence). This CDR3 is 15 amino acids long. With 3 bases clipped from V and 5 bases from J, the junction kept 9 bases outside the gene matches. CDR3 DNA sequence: TGCAGTGCTAGGGGAAGTGGGACAGGGGAAACTGAAGCTTTCTTT. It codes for CSARGSGTGETEAFF.

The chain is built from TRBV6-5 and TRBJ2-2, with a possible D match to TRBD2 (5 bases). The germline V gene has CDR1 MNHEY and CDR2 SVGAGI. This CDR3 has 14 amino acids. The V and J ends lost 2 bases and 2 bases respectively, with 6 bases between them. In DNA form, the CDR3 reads TGTGCCAGCAGTTACGCTAGCAACACCGGGGAGCTGTTTTTT. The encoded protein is CASSYASNTGELFF.

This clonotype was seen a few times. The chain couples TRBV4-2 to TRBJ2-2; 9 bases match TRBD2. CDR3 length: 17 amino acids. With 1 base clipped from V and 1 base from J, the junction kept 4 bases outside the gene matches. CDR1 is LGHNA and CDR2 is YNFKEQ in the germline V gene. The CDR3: CASSQVSSGKNTGELFF. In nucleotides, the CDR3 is TGTGCCAGCAGCCAAGTGTCTAGCGGGAAGAACACCGGGGAGCTGTTTTTT.

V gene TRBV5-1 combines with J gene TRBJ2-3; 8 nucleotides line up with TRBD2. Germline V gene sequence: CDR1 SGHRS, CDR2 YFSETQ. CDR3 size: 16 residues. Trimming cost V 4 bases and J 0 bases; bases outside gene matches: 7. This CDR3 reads CASSGVAGRSTDTQYF. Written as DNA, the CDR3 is TGCGCCAGCAGCGGAGTAGCGGGGAGAAGCACAGATACGCAGTATTTT.